Listed below are T cell receptor beta chains from one sample, sequenced in a study of cytomegalovirus exposure and HLA in healthy donors. The assay was immunoSEQ multiplex PCR, and TCRdb's table has in-frame clones only and misses some. This sample has more than 90,000 clones, with over 70% found just once. Source material: PBMCs. Receptors were obtained from a woman aged 45 to 65 in good health and CMV-seropositive. CDR3s include the opening cysteine and the closing phenylalanine or tryptophan. A D gene is named only where the DNA matches it firmly. Some rows mark clone size as missing; the rest say once, few, many or name a class of expanded clone.

J gene,V gene,D gene,clone size,CDR3 DNA,CDR3 protein
TRBJ1-1,TRBV28,-,-,TGTGCCAGCAGTCAGACACTGAACACTGAAGCTTTCTTT,CASSQTLNTEAFF
TRBJ2-7,TRBV29-1,-,-,TGCAGCGTTGAAGATCAAGCGACCTCTCCGATTAACTACGAGCAGTACTTC,CSVEDQATSPINYEQYF
TRBJ1-1,TRBV6-6,-,-,TGTGCCAGCAGTTACTCAGCGAACACTGAAGCTTTCTTT,CASSYSANTEAFF
TRBJ2-1,TRBV27,TRBD2,-,TGTGCCAGCAGTCTCCGGACTAGCGGCAGCTCCTACAATGAGCAGTTCTTC,CASSLRTSGSSYNEQFF
TRBJ1-5,TRBV2,TRBD1,-,TGTGCCAGCAGTGAGTCAGGGGGCGACGGACAGCCCCAGCATTTT,CASSESGGDGQPQHF
TRBJ2-2,TRBV5-1,-,-,TGCGCCAGCAGAAGGACAGAGAACACCGGGGAGCTGTTTTTT,CASRRTENTGELFF
TRBJ2-7,TRBV7-2,-,once,TGTGCCAGCAGCTTAGCGTTTTCGGGCAGGGACTACGAGCAGTACTTC,CASSLAFSGRDYEQYF
TRBJ2-1,TRBV4-3,TRBD2,-,TGCGCCAGCAGCCAAACAATGGGTGGGACTAGCCAGGATGAGCAGTTCTTC,CASSQTMGGTSQDEQFF
TRBJ1-2,TRBV7-9,-,-,TGTGCCAGCAGCTTAGGAGTCGGGGAAGATGGCTACACCTTC,CASSLGVGEDGYTF
TRBJ2-1,TRBV5-1,-,few,TGCGCCAGCAGCTTGGAATTGGGGAGTTACAATGAGCAGTTCTTC,CASSLELGSYNEQFF
TRBJ1-2,TRBV5-6,TRBD1,-,TGTGCCAGCAGAATGACAGGGGAAGGAGAGAATGGCTACACCTTC,CASRMTGEGENGYTF
TRBJ1-1,TRBV27,TRBD1,-,TGTGCCAGCAGTTTCCAGACAGGGGGCCCGAACACTGAAGCTTTCTTT,CASSFQTGGPNTEAFF
TRBJ1-3,TRBV28,-,-,TGTGCCAGCAGTTCTCAGGTCTCCTCTGGAAACACCATATATTTT,CASSSQVSSGNTIYF
TRBJ2-3,TRBV5-4,TRBD1,-,TGTGCCAGCAGCTTTAAAAGGGACAGTTTTTACACAGATACGCAGTATTTT,CASSFKRDSFYTDTQYF
TRBJ2-7,TRBV4-3,TRBD1,-,TGCGCCAGCAGCCAGCGGATGGGACAGGAGCAGTACTTC,CASSQRMGQEQYF
TRBJ1-1,TRBV6-5,TRBD1,once,TGTGCCAGCAGCCAACGACAGGGCAAGAACACTGAAGCTTTCTTT,CASSQRQGKNTEAFF
TRBJ2-2,TRBV7-3,-,-,TGTGCCAGCAGCTTATCGGGGCTAGCGACTTACACCGGGGAGCTGTTTTTT,CASSLSGLATYTGELFF
TRBJ1-2,TRBV7-8,-,once,TGTGCCAGCAGCTCCGGGATGGCCGGATATGGCTACACCTTC,CASSSGMAGYGYTF
TRBJ1-5,TRBV30,-,-,TGTGCCTGGAGTGGACAGGAAAATCAGCCCCAGCATTTT,CAWSGQENQPQHF
TRBJ2-2,TRBV4-1,TRBD2,-,TGCGCCAGCAGCCAAGCACCCGGACTAGCGGGGAAGAGTAGGCTCTGGACCGGGGAGCTGTTTTTT,CASSQAPGLAGKSRLWTGELFF
TRBJ1-1,TRBV5-1,TRBD1,-,TGCGCCAGCAGCTTGTCCGGGACAGACCTCCTATTCGGAACTGAAGCTTTCTTT,CASSLSGTDLLFGTEAFF
TRBJ2-7,TRBV7-9,TRBD2,-,TGTGCCAGCAGCTTAGCGGGGGGGGGTTCCTACGAGCAGTACTTC,CASSLAGGGSYEQYF
TRBJ2-2,TRBV5-1,-,few,TGCGCCAGCAGCTTAAGCGGAAATGCGAACACCGGGGAGCTGTTTTTT,CASSLSGNANTGELFF
TRBJ1-6,TRBV5-6,-,-,TGTGCCAGCAGCTTGGGGCCCTTTGGTCCAGGTTCACCCCTCCACTTT,CASSLGPFGPGSPLHF
TRBJ1-1,TRBV6-6,-,-,TGTGCCAGCAGTTACGGGACACTGAACACTGAAGCTTTCTTT,CASSYGTLNTEAFF
TRBJ1-2,TRBV5-1,TRBD1,-,TGCGCCAGCAGCCCGAGGTTAGGACAGGGGCCGACGACCTATGGCTACACCTTC,CASSPRLGQGPTTYGYTF
TRBJ2-7,TRBV28,-,-,TGTGCCAGCGCAAGAACCACGGGGCAGTACTTC,CASARTTGQYF
TRBJ1-1,TRBV14,TRBD1,-,TGTGCCAGCAGCCCTACTCGACAGGGTGAAGCTTTCTTT,CASSPTRQGEAFF
TRBJ2-7,TRBV7-9,-,-,TGTGCCAGCAGCTTACAGGGCATTTCGGAGCAGTACTTC,CASSLQGISEQYF
TRBJ1-1,TRBV19,-,-,TGTGCCAGTAGTGTTCCACGGGGCACTGAAGCTTTCTTT,CASSVPRGTEAFF
TRBJ2-1,TRBV5-1,TRBD2,-,TGCGCCAGCAGCAGAACTAGCGGACCTAATAATGAGCAGTTCTTC,CASSRTSGPNNEQFF
TRBJ1-5,TRBV5-6,-,-,TGTGCCAGCAGCTTGTCAGGGAGCAATCAGCCCCAGCATTTT,CASSLSGSNQPQHF
TRBJ1-4,TRBV18,-,-,TGTGCCAGCTCACCAATTTCCGGGGCAACTAATGAAAAACTGTTTTTT,CASSPISGATNEKLFF
TRBJ1-1,TRBV7-2,-,-,TGTGCCAGCAGCTCTACAGGGAGCCTGAACACTGAAGCTTTCTTT,CASSSTGSLNTEAFF
TRBJ1-2,TRBV14,-,-,TGTGCCAGCAGCCAAGAGTATGACGGGAACCCCTATGGCTACACCTTC,CASSQEYDGNPYGYTF
TRBJ1-2,TRBV15,-,few,TGTGCCACCAGCAGAGAGGCAGGGATAGGCTACGGCTACACCTTC,CATSREAGIGYGYTF
TRBJ1-1,TRBV7-9,-,-,TGTGCCAGCAGCTTATTCGGGGGGAACACTGAAGCTTTCTTT,CASSLFGGNTEAFF
TRBJ2-7,TRBV7-9,-,-,TGTGCCAGCAGCGAGGTCCACGAGCAGTACTTC,CASSEVHEQYF
TRBJ1-5,TRBV19,TRBD1,-,TGTGCCACCGCCCGACAGGGGGGTCTTAATCAGCCCCAGCATTTT,CATARQGGLNQPQHF